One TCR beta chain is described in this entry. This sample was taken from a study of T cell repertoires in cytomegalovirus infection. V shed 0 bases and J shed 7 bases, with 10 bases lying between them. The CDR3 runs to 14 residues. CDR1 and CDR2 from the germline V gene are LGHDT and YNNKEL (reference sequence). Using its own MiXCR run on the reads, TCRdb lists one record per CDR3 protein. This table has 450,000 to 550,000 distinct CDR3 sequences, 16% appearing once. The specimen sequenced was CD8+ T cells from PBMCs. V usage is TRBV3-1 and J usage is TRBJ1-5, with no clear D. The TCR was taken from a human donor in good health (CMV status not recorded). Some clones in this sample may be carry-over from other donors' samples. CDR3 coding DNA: TGTGCCAGCAGCCAAGATCTCCTCCAGCAGCCCCAGCATTTT. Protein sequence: CASSQDLLQQPQHF. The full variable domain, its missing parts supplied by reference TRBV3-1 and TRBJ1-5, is DTAVSQTPKYLVTQMGNDKSIKCEQNLGHDTMYWYKQDSKKFLKIMFSYNNKELIINETVPNRFSPKSPDKAHLNLHINSLELGDSAVYFCASSQDLLQQPQHFGDGTRLSIL.